The entry below gives a single TCR beta chain sequence along with its context. The method was immunoSEQ multiplex PCR; TCRdb's version includes in-frame clones alone and lacks a portion of them. The sample holds about 120,000 clones; over 85% are singletons and the top ten take under 9%. Germline V gene data show CDR1 as MNHEY and CDR2 as SMNVEV (reference sequence). J gave up 4 bases and V 6 bases, and 12 bases lay outside the gene matches. CDR3 size: 17 residues. The data were obtained in a study of T cell responses to AZD1222 COVID-19 vaccine. The specimen comprised peripheral blood, sampled on day 0 of AZD1222 vaccination. The receptor's source is an adult in good health. This rearrangement joins TRBV27 to TRBJ1-2; 12 bases are a match to TRBD1. This CDR3 reads CASRRGTGGSWGYGYTF. The DNA for the CDR3 is TGTGCCAGCAGACGCGGGACAGGGGGCTCTTGGGGCTATGGCTACACCTTC.